The rows below give T cell receptor beta chains drawn from one sample of a study of shared clonotypes between healthy human individuals. The repertoire was sequenced with immunoSEQ multiplex PCR; TCRdb's copy has only in-frame clones and lacks some. In the table there are about 1.9 million clones, just under 95% of which are singletons. Sequencing was done on a sample of naive CD8+ T cells from PBMCs. The receptors come from a man between 18 and 29 years old in good health. Some clones in this sample may be carry-over from other donors' samples. CDR3s include the opening cysteine and the closing phenylalanine or tryptophan. A D gene is named only where the DNA matches it firmly. Not every row has a clone size; where given, it reads once, few, many or a size class.

TRBJ2-2 few TRBD1 TRBV9 CASNTPLPRQGLNTGELFF TGTGCCAGCAACACCCCTCTCCCCAGACAGGGCTTGAACACCGGGGAGCTGTTTTTT
TRBJ1-3 . . TRBV15 CATSRDLVGTGTGNTIYF TGTGCCACCAGCAGAGATTTGGTGGGAACCGGCACTGGAAACACCATATATTTT
TRBJ1-2 . TRBD1 TRBV6-1 CASSEALFGQGFYGYTF TGTGCCAGCAGTGAAGCGCTTTTCGGACAGGGCTTTTATGGCTACACCTTC
TRBJ2-1 . . TRBV2 CASRRGHGEQFF TGTGCCAGCCGTCGCGGGCATGGTGAGCAGTTCTTC
TRBJ2-3 . . TRBV11-2 CASSLVGGGMDTQYF TGTGCCAGCAGCTTGGTGGGAGGGGGAATGGATACGCAGTATTTT
TRBJ2-1 . . TRBV19 CASSIDRVGYNEQFF TGTGCCAGTAGTATAGATCGGGTCGGGTACAATGAGCAGTTCTTC
TRBJ1-2 . TRBD1 TRBV28 CASTPHRGNYGYTF TGTGCCAGCACCCCCCACAGGGGAAACTATGGCTACACCTTC
TRBJ2-2 . . TRBV19 CASSIVSSGELFF TGTGCCAGTAGTATAGTTAGTTCCGGGGAGCTGTTTTTT
TRBJ2-1 . TRBD2 TRBV14 CASSQEGPKLAGGRNEQFF TGTGCCAGCAGCCAAGAAGGCCCCAAACTAGCGGGAGGACGCAATGAGCAGTTCTTC
TRBJ2-7 . TRBD2 TRBV27 CASSSSGGAVLFEQYF TGTGCCAGCAGCTCCTCGGGGGGGGCTGTATTATTCGAGCAGTACTTC
TRBJ2-7 once TRBD2 TRBV27 CASSPLLKRENYEQYF TGTGCCAGCAGTCCTCTTTTGAAGCGGGAGAACTACGAGCAGTACTTC
TRBJ2-5 . . TRBV5-1 CASSLDRWSRETQYF TGCGCCAGCAGCTTGGATCGGTGGAGCCGAGAGACCCAGTACTTC
TRBJ2-7 once . TRBV5-1 CASSSLAPLYEQYF TGCGCCAGCAGCTCCCTCGCACCTCTATACGAGCAGTACTTC
TRBJ1-1 . . TRBV25-1 CASSERGANTEAFF TGTGCCAGCAGTGAAAGAGGAGCGAACACTGAAGCTTTCTTT
TRBJ2-1 once TRBD2 TRBV11-2 CASSLGWGGSYNEQFF TGTGCCAGCAGCTTAGGGTGGGGGGGTTCCTACAATGAGCAGTTCTTC
TRBJ2-5 . TRBD1 TRBV9 CASSGLQGAETQYF TGTGCCAGCAGCGGCTTACAGGGGGCGGAGACCCAGTACTTC
TRBJ2-7 . . TRBV7-2 CASSLTSGPSYEQYF TGTGCCAGCAGCTTAACGTCCGGGCCATCCTACGAGCAGTACTTC
TRBJ2-7 . TRBD2 TRBV4-3 CASSQVWLAGYEQYF TGCGCCAGCAGCCAAGTTTGGCTAGCGGGTTACGAGCAGTACTTC
TRBJ1-1 . . TRBV15 CATSLPEGFEVNTEAFF TGTGCCACCAGTCTACCCGAGGGGTTTGAGGTGAACACTGAAGCTTTCTTT
TRBJ1-1 . . TRBV4-1 CASSQVLGEAFF TGCGCCAGCAGCCAAGTTCTGGGTGAAGCTTTCTTT
TRBJ2-1 . TRBD2 TRBV7-9 CASSLGWDYYYNEQFF TGTGCCAGCAGCCTAGGATGGGACTACTATTACAATGAGCAGTTCTTC
TRBJ2-7 once . TRBV6-4 CASSASGSFPGGLYF TGTGCCAGCAGTGCCAGCGGGAGTTTTCCAGGGGGTTTGTACTTC
TRBJ2-1 . . TRBV5-1 CASSLSSEYNEQFF TGCGCCAGCAGCTTGTCGTCGGAGTACAATGAGCAGTTCTTC
TRBJ2-2 once TRBD2 TRBV9 CASSAGLAGVRTGELFF TGTGCCAGCAGCGCAGGACTAGCGGGAGTTCGGACCGGGGAGCTGTTTTTT
TRBJ1-3 once . TRBV7-9 CASSSTHAGYSGNTIYF TGTGCCAGCAGCTCCACCCATGCGGGTTACTCTGGAAACACCATATATTTT
TRBJ1-5 . . TRBV19 CASSIMSQPQHF TGTGCCAGTAGTATAATGTCTCAGCCCCAGCATTTT
TRBJ1-2 . . TRBV5-6 CASSFEGRTNYGYTF TGTGCCAGCAGCTTTGAAGGAAGGACGAACTATGGCTACACCTTC
TRBJ1-1 . TRBD1 TRBV6-1 CASSELTGAEWDTEAFF TGTGCCAGCAGTGAATTGACAGGGGCTGAGTGGGACACTGAAGCTTTCTTT
TRBJ2-7 . TRBD2 TRBV6-6 CASSYSRLADYEQYF TGTGCCAGCAGTTACTCGAGACTAGCCGACTACGAGCAGTACTTC
TRBJ2-1 . TRBD2 TRBV4-2 CASSQEDGLVFGEQFF TGTGCCAGCAGCCAAGAGGATGGACTAGTATTCGGTGAGCAGTTCTTC
TRBJ2-1 once TRBD2 TRBV7-9 CASSLLAGGEQFF TGTGCCAGCAGCTTACTAGCGGGAGGTGAGCAGTTCTTC
TRBJ2-5 . TRBD2 TRBV2 CASSDRPSGQETQYF TGTGCCAGCAGTGACCGGCCTAGCGGACAAGAGACCCAGTACTTC
TRBJ1-5 . . TRBV19 CASSIDDGRPQHF TGTGCCAGTAGTATAGATGATGGCCGGCCCCAGCATTTT
TRBJ1-1 . TRBD1 TRBV2 CASRSGTVRMNTEAFF TGTGCCAGCAGATCCGGGACAGTACGGATGAACACTGAAGCTTTCTTT
TRBJ1-4 . . TRBV14 CASSLRRGANEKLFF TGTGCCAGCAGCCTGCGGCGGGGAGCTAATGAAAAACTGTTTTTT
TRBJ2-1 . . TRBV2 CASSVNGYNYNEQFF TGTGCCAGCAGTGTCAACGGGTACAACTACAATGAGCAGTTCTTC
TRBJ2-3 . . TRBV27 CATYKTSTDTQYF TGTGCCACCTATAAAACTAGCACAGATACGCAGTATTTT
TRBJ1-5 few . TRBV9 CASSVGGYQPQHF TGTGCCAGCAGCGTAGGCGGCTATCAGCCCCAGCATTTT
TRBJ2-7 . . TRBV19 CASSSGLLRPEQYF TGTGCCAGTAGTTCGGGCCTCCTTCGGCCAGAGCAGTACTTC
TRBJ2-3 . . TRBV30 CAMDSRGGTDTQYF TGTGCGATGGACTCCAGGGGAGGCACAGATACGCAGTATTTT
TRBJ2-7 . . TRBV5-1 CASSLAKGLGEQYF TGCGCCAGCAGCTTGGCCAAGGGATTGGGCGAGCAGTACTTC
TRBJ2-5 . TRBD2 TRBV6-4 CASSDSGGTSGRAGETQYF TGTGCCAGCAGTGACTCCGGCGGGACTAGCGGGAGGGCGGGAGAGACCCAGTACTTC